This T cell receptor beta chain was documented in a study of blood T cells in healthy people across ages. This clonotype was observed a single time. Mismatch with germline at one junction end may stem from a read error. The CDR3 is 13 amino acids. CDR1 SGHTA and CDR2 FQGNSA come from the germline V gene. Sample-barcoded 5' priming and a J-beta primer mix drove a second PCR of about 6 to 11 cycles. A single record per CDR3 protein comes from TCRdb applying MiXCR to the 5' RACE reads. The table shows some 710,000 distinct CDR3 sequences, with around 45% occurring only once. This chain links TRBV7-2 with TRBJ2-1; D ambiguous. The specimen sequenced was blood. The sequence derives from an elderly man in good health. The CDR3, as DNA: TGTGCCTGCAGCTTAGCTCGAGACAATGAGCAGTTCTTC. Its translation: CACSLARDNEQFF.